The rows below give T cell receptor beta chains drawn from one sample of a study of T cells in Graves' hyperthyroidism and ophthalmopathy. TCRdb re-called the multiplex PCR reads through MiXCR, storing one row per CDR3 protein. The profile shows more than 550,000 distinct CDR3 sequences, 15% to 20% of them singletons. Sequencing input: blood. The receptor source for this set is a man aged 45-65 years with Graves' hyperthyroidism. Both conserved end residues are part of each CDR3. A D gene is named only where the DNA matches it firmly. For some rows the clone size is stated as once, few or many, or as a class when expanded; others skip it.

V gene	J gene	clone size	D gene	CDR3 DNA	CDR3 protein
TRBV11-3	TRBJ2-7	many	TRBD2	TGTGCCAGCAGCTTACGAGCGGGGGTTTCCTACGAGCAGTACTTC	CASSLRAGVSYEQYF
TRBV2	TRBJ2-2	many	.	TGTGCCAGCAGTGAAATTTGGGTCACCGGGGAGCTGTTTTTT	CASSEIWVTGELFF
TRBV5-4	TRBJ2-5	.	TRBD2	TGTGCCAGCAGCTTGAACTCGGGAGGGCGGGAGACCCAGTACTTC	CASSLNSGGRETQYF
TRBV24-1	TRBJ2-7	many	TRBD1	TGTGCCACCAGTGGAACAGGGGACGAGCAGTACTTC	CATSGTGDEQYF
TRBV10-1	TRBJ2-4	few	.	TGCGCCAGCAGTGAGTCGCAGGGCTTGGACATTCAGTACTTC	CASSESQGLDIQYF
TRBV28	TRBJ2-1	.	TRBD1	TGTGCCAGCAGTCCGGACAGGGGTATAGATGAGCAGTTCTTC	CASSPDRGIDEQFF
TRBV2	TRBJ2-2	.	.	TGTGCCAGCAGCTTTAACAGGGCCGGCGGGGAGCTGTTTTTT	CASSFNRAGGELFF
TRBV2	TRBJ2-7	many	TRBD2	TGTGCCAGCAGTGCTTTGTTTAGACTAGCGGGAGTCTACGAGCAGTACTTC	CASSALFRLAGVYEQYF
TRBV7-8	TRBJ2-2	many	TRBD1	TGTGCCAGCAGCCCGGGACAGGGGCACATCGGGGAGCTGTTTTTT	CASSPGQGHIGELFF
TRBV28	TRBJ1-1	many	TRBD1	TGTGCCAGCAGCCGACAGGGGACGACTGAAGCTTTCTTT	CASSRQGTTEAFF
TRBV12-3/TRBV12-4	TRBJ1-2	many	.	TGTGCCAGCAGCCGGGACACGACAAATAAAGGCTACACCTTC	CASSRDTTNKGYTF
TRBV6-2/TRBV6-3	TRBJ2-6	few	TRBD2	TGTGCCAGCAGTTACCTAGCGGGAGGGCCTGTTGGGGCCAACGTCCTGACTTTC	CASSYLAGGPVGANVLTF
TRBV2	TRBJ2-1	many	TRBD2	TGTGCCAGCAGAGTACTAGCGGGAGTAAACAATGAGCAGTTCTTC	CASRVLAGVNNEQFF
TRBV12-3/TRBV12-4	TRBJ2-7	few	.	TGTGCCAGCACCCTCGGACTGGGGCAGTACTTC	CASTLGLGQYF
TRBV5-1	TRBJ2-3	many	TRBD2	TGCGCCAGCAGCTATTCACTAGCGGGAGGGCTGGATACGCAGTATTTT	CASSYSLAGGLDTQYF
TRBV20-1	TRBJ2-4	few	.	TGCAGTGCTACAGGGTGGTCTGAAAGAAACATTCAGTACTTC	CSATGWSERNIQYF
TRBV4-1	TRBJ1-2	.	.	TGCGCCAGCAGTCAGTACCGGGACGGCTATGGCTACACCTTC	CASSQYRDGYGYTF
TRBV5-1	TRBJ2-7	many	.	TGCGCCAGCAGCCGGTCCGACAGGAACGAGCAGTACTTC	CASSRSDRNEQYF
TRBV7-6	TRBJ2-5	.	.	TGTGCCAGCAGACCCGACAGGATCCAAGAGACCCAGTACTTC	CASRPDRIQETQYF
TRBV4-1	TRBJ2-5	.	.	TGCGCCAGCAGCCATGCCTACCAAGAGACCCAGTACTTC	CASSHAYQETQYF
TRBV7-6	TRBJ2-2	few	TRBD1	TGTGCCAGCAGCTCCGGGACAGGGAAAGCCGGGGAGCTGTTTTTT	CASSSGTGKAGELFF
TRBV24-1	TRBJ2-2	few	.	TGTGCCACCAGTGAGGGCCTACAGGGTCACACCGGGGAGCTGTTTTTT	CATSEGLQGHTGELFF
TRBV28	TRBJ2-1	many	.	TGTGCCACCGAGAGCCCCAGCTACAATGAGCAGTTCTTC	CATESPSYNEQFF
TRBV28	TRBJ1-2	.	.	TGTGCCAGCAGTTCGGGGGGTTCTCGGAACTATGGCTACACCTTC	CASSSGGSRNYGYTF
TRBV18	TRBJ2-5	many	.	TGTGCCAGCTCACTCAGGACGGACCAAGAGACCCAGTACTTC	CASSLRTDQETQYF
TRBV28	TRBJ2-5	many	TRBD1	TGTGCCAGCAGTTCCTCGGGACAGGGAGCCCAAGAGACCCAGTACTTC	CASSSSGQGAQETQYF
TRBV12-3/TRBV12-4	TRBJ2-7	many	TRBD2	TGTGCCAGCAGCAGGCCCGGGACTAGTAACTACGAGCAGTACTTC	CASSRPGTSNYEQYF
TRBV18	TRBJ2-5	.	.	TGTGCCAGCCCACCCCCCTCCCAAGAGACCCAGTACTTC	CASPPPSQETQYF
TRBV7-9	TRBJ1-2	few	.	TGTGCCAGCAGCTCATCCATGGCGGTTCTGAATGGCTACACCTTC	CASSSSMAVLNGYTF
TRBV9	TRBJ2-5	many	.	TGTGCCAGCAGCGTAAGTGGGAGATTATTGGAGACCCAGTACTTC	CASSVSGRLLETQYF
TRBV6-1	TRBJ2-2	.	TRBD2	TGTGTCAGCAGTGGGGGACTAGCGGGAGGCGTCACCGGGGAGCTGTTTTTT	CVSSGGLAGGVTGELFF
TRBV7-9	TRBJ2-3	many	.	TGTGCCAGCAGCTTAGGAGGCGGCGCAGATACGCAGTATTTT	CASSLGGGADTQYF
TRBV28	TRBJ1-2	few	TRBD1	TGTGCCAGCAGTGTAAGACGGACAGGGGGGCTTGGCTACACCTTC	CASSVRRTGGLGYTF
TRBV7-9	TRBJ2-1	many	TRBD2	TGTGCCAGCAGCCTGACTCGACTAGCGGGACATTCCTACAATGAGCAGTTCTTC	CASSLTRLAGHSYNEQFF
TRBV6-1	TRBJ2-7	.	TRBD1	TGTGCCAGCAGTGATCAAGGGACAGGGGCTTTCGAGCAGTACTTC	CASSDQGTGAFEQYF
TRBV6-6	TRBJ2-3	.	.	TGTGCCAGCAGTTACGGAGGGGTAGGTCCTGGGTCAGATACGCAGTATTTT	CASSYGGVGPGSDTQYF
TRBV10-2	TRBJ1-2	many	TRBD1	TGCGCCAGCAGTGAGTCGAGTGGACAGGGAACAGGCTACACCTTC	CASSESSGQGTGYTF
TRBV25-1	TRBJ2-1	few	TRBD2	TGTGCCAGCAGTGAATTCGGCGGGGGGGCCTACAATGAGCAGTTCTTC	CASSEFGGGAYNEQFF
TRBV27	TRBJ2-3	many	.	TGTGCCAGCAGTTTGGGGCATAGTTTCCCAGATACGCAGTATTTT	CASSLGHSFPDTQYF
TRBV24-1	TRBJ1-1	many	.	TGTGCCACCCAATCCACTGGACGGCCCACTGAAGCTTTCTTT	CATQSTGRPTEAFF
TRBV24-1	TRBJ1-3	many	.	TGTGCCACCCCGAGAGGCTCGGACAGTCACTCTGGAAACACCATATATTTT	CATPRGSDSHSGNTIYF
TRBV7-9	TRBJ2-1	.	TRBD2	TGTGCCAGCGGACTAGCGGGAGGGATATCCTCCTACAATGAGCAGTTCTTC	CASGLAGGISSYNEQFF
TRBV10-3	TRBJ2-7	many	.	TGTGCCATCAGCGGAGGGGGCTTAGGTTTATACGAGCAGTACTTC	CAISGGGLGLYEQYF
TRBV5-1	TRBJ1-2	.	.	TGCGCCAGCAGCTTGCAAGATCGGACCGACGCTAACTATGGCTACACCTTC	CASSLQDRTDANYGYTF
TRBV20-1	TRBJ2-7	many	.	TGCAGTGCTAGAGATAGGCGGTCCTACGAGCAGTACTTC	CSARDRRSYEQYF
TRBV28	TRBJ2-1	many	.	TGTGCCAGCAGTGTCCTCCGGACCCCGGACGGCAATGAGCAGTTCTTC	CASSVLRTPDGNEQFF
TRBV30	TRBJ1-5	.	.	TGTGCCTGGAGTGTGGAAGGGGCCGGCAATCAGCCCCAGCATTTT	CAWSVEGAGNQPQHF
TRBV2	TRBJ1-6	.	TRBD1	TGTGCCAGCAGTGCCCAGGGGGTTGGATCACCCCTCCACTTT	CASSAQGVGSPLHF
TRBV30	TRBJ2-5	.	.	TGTGCCTGGAGAATGGCAGGGGCGGTGGAGACCCAGTACTTC	CAWRMAGAVETQYF
TRBV12-3/TRBV12-4	TRBJ2-1	.	.	TGTGCCAGCAGTTTAACGGGGAACTCATACGAGCAGTTCTTC	CASSLTGNSYEQFF
TRBV12-3/TRBV12-4	TRBJ1-1	many	.	TGTGCCAGCAGCCAGGGACGGGAAAGCACTGAAGCTTTCTTT	CASSQGRESTEAFF
TRBV30	TRBJ1-2	.	TRBD1	TGTGCCTGGGCGAAACAGGGGGCGGAAGGCTACACCTTC	CAWAKQGAEGYTF
TRBV19	TRBJ2-7	.	TRBD1	TGTGCCAGTAGTCGATCACCGGGACAGGGCCACGAGCAGTACTTC	CASSRSPGQGHEQYF
TRBV7-9	TRBJ2-7	.	.	TGTGCCAGCAGCATAGACACAGACGCACTCTGGGAAGAGCAGTACTTC	CASSIDTDALWEEQYF
TRBV4-1	TRBJ1-6	.	.	TGCGCCAGCAGCCAAGAAATCAATTCACCCCTCCACTTT	CASSQEINSPLHF